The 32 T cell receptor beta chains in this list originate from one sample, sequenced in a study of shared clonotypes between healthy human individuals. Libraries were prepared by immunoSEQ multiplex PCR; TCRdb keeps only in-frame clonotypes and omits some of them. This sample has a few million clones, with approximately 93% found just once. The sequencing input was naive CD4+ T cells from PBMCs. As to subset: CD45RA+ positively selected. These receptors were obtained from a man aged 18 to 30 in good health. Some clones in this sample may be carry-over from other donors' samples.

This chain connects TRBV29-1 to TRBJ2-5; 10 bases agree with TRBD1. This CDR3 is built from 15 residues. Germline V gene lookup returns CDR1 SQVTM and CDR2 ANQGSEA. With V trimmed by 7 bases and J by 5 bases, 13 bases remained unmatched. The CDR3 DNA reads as TGCAGCGCAAACCGAGGGACAGGGGAGTGGGAGACCCAGTACTTC. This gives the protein CSANRGTGEWETQYF.

The CDR3 loop is CASSPTGGRETQYF. DNA of the CDR3: TGTGCCAGCAGCCCTACAGGGGGTCGTGAGACCCAGTACTTC. The rearrangement links TRBV9 to TRBJ2-5, with TRBD1 matching 8 bases. In germline, CDR1 is SGDLS, CDR2 YYNGEE. The CDR3 loop spans 14 amino acids. V dropped 4 bases and J dropped 5; count of bases not matched to a gene: 7.

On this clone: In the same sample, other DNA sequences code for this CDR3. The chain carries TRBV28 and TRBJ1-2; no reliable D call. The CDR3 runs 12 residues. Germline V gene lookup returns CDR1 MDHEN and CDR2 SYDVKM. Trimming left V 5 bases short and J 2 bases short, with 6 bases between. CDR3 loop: CASSRKNYGYTF. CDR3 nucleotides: TGTGCCAGCAGTAGGAAAAACTATGGCTACACCTTC.

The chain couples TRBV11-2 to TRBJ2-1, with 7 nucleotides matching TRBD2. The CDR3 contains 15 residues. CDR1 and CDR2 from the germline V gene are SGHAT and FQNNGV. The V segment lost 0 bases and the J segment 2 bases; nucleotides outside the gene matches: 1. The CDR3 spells CASSLDGRTYNEQFF. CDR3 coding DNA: TGTGCCAGCAGCTTAGACGGGAGGACCTACAATGAGCAGTTCTTC.

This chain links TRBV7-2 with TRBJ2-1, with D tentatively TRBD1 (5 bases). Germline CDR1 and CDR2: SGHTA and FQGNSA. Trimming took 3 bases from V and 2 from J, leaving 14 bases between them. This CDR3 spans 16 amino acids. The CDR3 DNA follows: TGTGCCAGCAGCTTCGTGGTAGGGGCCCCCTACAATGAGCAGTTCTTC. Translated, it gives CASSFVVGAPYNEQFF.

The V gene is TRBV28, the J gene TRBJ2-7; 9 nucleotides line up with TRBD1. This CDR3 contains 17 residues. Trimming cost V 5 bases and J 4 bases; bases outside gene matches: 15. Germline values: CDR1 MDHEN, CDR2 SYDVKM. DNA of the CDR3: TGTGCCAGCAGTGGTCGAACCGGGACAGGGAGAGCTTACGAGCAGTACTTC. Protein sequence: CASSGRTGTGRAYEQYF. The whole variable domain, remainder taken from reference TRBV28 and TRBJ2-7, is DVKVTQSSRYLVKRTGEKVFLECVQDMDHENMFWYRQDPGLGLRLIYFSYDVKMKEKGDIPEGYSVSREKKERFSLILESASTNQTSMYLCASSGRTGTGRAYEQYFGPGTRLTVT.

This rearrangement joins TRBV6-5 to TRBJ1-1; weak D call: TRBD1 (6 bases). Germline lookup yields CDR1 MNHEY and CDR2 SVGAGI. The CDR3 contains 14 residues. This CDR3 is CTTTGAGAGPLAFF. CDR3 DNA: TGTACAACCACCGGCGCAGGGGCAGGACCTCTAGCTTTCTTT.

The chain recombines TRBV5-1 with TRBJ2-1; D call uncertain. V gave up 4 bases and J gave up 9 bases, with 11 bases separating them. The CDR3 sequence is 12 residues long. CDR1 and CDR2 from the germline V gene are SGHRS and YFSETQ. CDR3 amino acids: CASSPPPGEQFF. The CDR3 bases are TGCGCCAGCAGCCCTCCCCCGGGTGAGCAGTTCTTC.

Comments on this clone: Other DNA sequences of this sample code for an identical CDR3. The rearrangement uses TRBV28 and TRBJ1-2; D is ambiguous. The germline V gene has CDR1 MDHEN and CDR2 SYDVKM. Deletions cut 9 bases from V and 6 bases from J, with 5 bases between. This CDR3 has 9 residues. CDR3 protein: CASGDGYTF. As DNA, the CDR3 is TGTGCCAGTGGGGATGGCTACACCTTC.

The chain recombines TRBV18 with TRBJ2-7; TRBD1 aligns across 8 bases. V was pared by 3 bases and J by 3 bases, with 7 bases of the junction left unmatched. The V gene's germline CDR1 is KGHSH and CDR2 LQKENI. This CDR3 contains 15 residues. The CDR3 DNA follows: TGTGCCAGCTCACCCGGACAGGGCGGAGGCTACGAGCAGTACTTC. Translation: CASSPGQGGGYEQYF.

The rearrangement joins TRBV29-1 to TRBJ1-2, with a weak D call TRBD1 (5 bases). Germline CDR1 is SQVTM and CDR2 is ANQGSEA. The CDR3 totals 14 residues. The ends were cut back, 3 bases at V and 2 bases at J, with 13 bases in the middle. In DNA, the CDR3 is TGCAGCGTTGATATGGGGCAGTTAAACTATGGCTACACCTTC. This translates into CSVDMGQLNYGYTF.

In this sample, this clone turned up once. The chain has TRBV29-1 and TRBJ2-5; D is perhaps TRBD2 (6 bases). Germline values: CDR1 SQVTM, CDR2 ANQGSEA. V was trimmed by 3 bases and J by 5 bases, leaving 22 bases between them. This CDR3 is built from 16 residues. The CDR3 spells CSVDRPAGIRGETQYF. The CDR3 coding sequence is TGCAGCGTTGACCGCCCCGCGGGGATTAGAGGGGAGACCCAGTACTTC.

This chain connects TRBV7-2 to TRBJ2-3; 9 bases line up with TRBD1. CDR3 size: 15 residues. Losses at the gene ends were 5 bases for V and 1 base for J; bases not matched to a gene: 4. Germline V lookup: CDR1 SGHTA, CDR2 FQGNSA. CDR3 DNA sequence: TGTGCCAGCAGCGCGCGGGACAGGGGCACAGATACGCAGTATTTT. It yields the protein CASSARDRGTDTQYF. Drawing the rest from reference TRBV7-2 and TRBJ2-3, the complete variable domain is GAGVSQSPSNKVTEKGKDVELRCDPISGHTALYWYRQSLGQGLEFLIYFQGNSAPDKSGLPSDRFSAERTGGSVSTLTIQRTQQEDSAVYLCASSARDRGTDTQYFGPGTRLTVL.

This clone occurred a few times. The CDR3 spells CASASPSGNTIYF. In DNA form, the CDR3 reads TGTGCCAGCGCTAGCCCCTCTGGAAACACCATATATTTT. The chain joins TRBV4-2 to TRBJ1-3; D not certain. V was pared by 8 bases and J by 0 bases, with 8 bases between. CDR1 LGHNA and CDR2 YNFKEQ come from the germline V gene. The CDR3 is made up of 13 amino acids.

The CDR3 coding sequence is TGTGCCAGCACCCCCCTGGGGACATCCTACAATGAGCAGTTCTTC. Translated: CASTPLGTSYNEQFF. The V gene is TRBV2, the J gene TRBJ2-1, with D perhaps matching TRBD1 (6 bases). This CDR3 comprises 15 residues. CDR1 and CDR2 (germline): SNHLY, FYNNEI. Between the trimmed V and J ends, which lost 7 bases and 1 base, there was a span of 14 bases.

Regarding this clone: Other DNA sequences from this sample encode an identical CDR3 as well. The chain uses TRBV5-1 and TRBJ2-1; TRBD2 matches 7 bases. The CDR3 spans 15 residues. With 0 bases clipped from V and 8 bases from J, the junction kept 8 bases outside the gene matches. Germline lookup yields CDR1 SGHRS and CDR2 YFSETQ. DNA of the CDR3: TGCGCCAGCAGCTTGGCGGCGGGAGACGGTTATGAGCAGTTCTTC. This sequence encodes CASSLAAGDGYEQFF.

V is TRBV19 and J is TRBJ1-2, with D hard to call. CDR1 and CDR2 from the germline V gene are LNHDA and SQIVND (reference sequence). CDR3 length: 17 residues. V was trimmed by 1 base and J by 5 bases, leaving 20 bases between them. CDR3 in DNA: TGTGCCAGTAGTATAGGAGTAGGCAGCGCCCGGGGATATGGCTACACCTTC. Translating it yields CASSIGVGSARGYGYTF.

The CDR3 bases are TGTGCCAGCTCACCTTACCGACAGGGAGAACAGTACTTC. It is translated as CASSPYRQGEQYF. The chain carries TRBV18 and TRBJ2-7, with 7 bases identical to TRBD1. This CDR3 spans 13 amino acids. Trimming removed 3 bases from V and 10 bases from J; junction bases left unmatched: 9. The germline V gene encodes CDR1 KGHSH and CDR2 LQKENI.

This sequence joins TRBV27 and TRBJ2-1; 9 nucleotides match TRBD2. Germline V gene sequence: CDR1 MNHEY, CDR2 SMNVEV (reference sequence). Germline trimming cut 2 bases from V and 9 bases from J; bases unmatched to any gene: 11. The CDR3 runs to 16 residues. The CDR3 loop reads CASSLLSREGRGEQFF. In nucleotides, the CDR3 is TGTGCCAGCAGTTTACTGTCGCGGGAGGGCCGTGGTGAGCAGTTCTTC.

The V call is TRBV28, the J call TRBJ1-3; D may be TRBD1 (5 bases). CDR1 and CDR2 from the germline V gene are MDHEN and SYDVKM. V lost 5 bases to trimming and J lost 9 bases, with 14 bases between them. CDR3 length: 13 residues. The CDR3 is CASSDGTLGTIYF. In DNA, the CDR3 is TGTGCCAGCAGTGACGGGACCTTAGGCACCATATATTTT.

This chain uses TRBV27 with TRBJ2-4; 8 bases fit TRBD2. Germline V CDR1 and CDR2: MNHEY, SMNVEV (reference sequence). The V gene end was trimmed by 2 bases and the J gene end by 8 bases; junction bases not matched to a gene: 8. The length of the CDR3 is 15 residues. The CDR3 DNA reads TGTGCCAGCAGTTTACGGACTAGCAACTTTGACATTCAGTACTTC. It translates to CASSLRTSNFDIQYF.

The CDR3 DNA follows: TGTGCCAGCAGTTGGAGGGCTGGCGGTGGAAACACCATATATTTT. It specifies CASSWRAGGGNTIYF. The chain recombines TRBV21-1 with TRBJ1-3. TRBV21-1 is classified as a pseudogene. The CDR3 extends over 15 amino acids.

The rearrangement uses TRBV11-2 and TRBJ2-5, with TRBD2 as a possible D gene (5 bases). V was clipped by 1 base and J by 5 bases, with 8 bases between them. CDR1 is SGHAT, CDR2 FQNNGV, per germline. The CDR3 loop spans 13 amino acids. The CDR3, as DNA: TGTGCCAGCAGCTTAGCGGGGATTGAGACCCAGTACTTC. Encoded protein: CASSLAGIETQYF.

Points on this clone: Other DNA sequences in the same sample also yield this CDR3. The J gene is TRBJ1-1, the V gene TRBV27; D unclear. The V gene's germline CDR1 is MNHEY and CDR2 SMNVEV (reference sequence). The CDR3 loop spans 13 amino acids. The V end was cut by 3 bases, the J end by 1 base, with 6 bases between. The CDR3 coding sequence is TGTGCCAGCAGTTTTAGGAGGAACACTGAAGCTTTCTTT. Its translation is CASSFRRNTEAFF.

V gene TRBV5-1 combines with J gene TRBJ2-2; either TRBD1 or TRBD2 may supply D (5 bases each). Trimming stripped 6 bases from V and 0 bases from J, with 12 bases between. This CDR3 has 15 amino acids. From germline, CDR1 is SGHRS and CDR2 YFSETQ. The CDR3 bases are TGCGCCAGCACCCCGGGGCAACCGAACACCGGGGAGCTGTTTTTT. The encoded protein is CASTPGQPNTGELFF. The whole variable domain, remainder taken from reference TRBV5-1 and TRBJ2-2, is KAGVTQTPRYLIKTRGQQVTLSCSPISGHRSVSWYQQTPGQGLQFLFEYFSETQRNKGNFPGRFSGRQFSNSRSEMNVSTLELGDSALYLCASTPGQPNTGELFFGEGSRLTVL.

The CDR3: CAWSAFDRVLQETQYF. The DNA for the CDR3 is TGTGCCTGGAGTGCCTTCGACAGGGTCCTTCAAGAGACCCAGTACTTC. V is TRBV30 and J is TRBJ2-5; 7 bases line up with TRBD1. This CDR3 region has 16 residues. Germline V gives CDR1 GTSNPN, CDR2 SVGIG (reference sequence). With V trimmed by 1 base and J by 2 bases, 10 bases remained unmatched.

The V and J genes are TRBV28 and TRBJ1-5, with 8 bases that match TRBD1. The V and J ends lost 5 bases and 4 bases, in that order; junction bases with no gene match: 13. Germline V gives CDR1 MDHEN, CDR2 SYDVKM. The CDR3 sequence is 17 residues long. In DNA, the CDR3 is TGTGCCAGCAGTCCTTACTTGAACAGGGGGTGGAATCAGCCCCAGCATTTT. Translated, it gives CASSPYLNRGWNQPQHF. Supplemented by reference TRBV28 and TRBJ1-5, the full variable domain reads DVKVTQSSRYLVKRTGEKVFLECVQDMDHENMFWYRQDPGLGLRLIYFSYDVKMKEKGDIPEGYSVSREKKERFSLILESASTNQTSMYLCASSPYLNRGWNQPQHFGDGTRLSIL.

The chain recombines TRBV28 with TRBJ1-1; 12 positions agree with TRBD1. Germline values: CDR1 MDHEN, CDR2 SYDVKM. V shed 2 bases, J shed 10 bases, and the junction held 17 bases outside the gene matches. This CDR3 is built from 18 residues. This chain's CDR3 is CASSLDLGTRDRGRVAFF. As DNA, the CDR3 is TGTGCCAGCAGTTTAGACCTGGGGACCCGGGACAGGGGGCGAGTAGCTTTCTTT.

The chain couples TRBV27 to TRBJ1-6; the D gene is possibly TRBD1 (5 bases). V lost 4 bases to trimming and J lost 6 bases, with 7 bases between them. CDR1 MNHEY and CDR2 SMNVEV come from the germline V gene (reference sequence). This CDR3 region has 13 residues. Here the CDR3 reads CASSYRTNSPLHF. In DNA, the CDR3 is TGTGCCAGCAGTTACAGGACTAATTCACCCCTCCACTTT.

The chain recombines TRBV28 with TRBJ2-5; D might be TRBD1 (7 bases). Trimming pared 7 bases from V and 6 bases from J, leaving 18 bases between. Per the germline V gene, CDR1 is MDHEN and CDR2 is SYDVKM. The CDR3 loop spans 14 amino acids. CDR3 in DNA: TGTGCCAGCACCTCAGGGCCAGGGGGGAAGACCCAGTACTTC. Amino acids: CASTSGPGGKTQYF.

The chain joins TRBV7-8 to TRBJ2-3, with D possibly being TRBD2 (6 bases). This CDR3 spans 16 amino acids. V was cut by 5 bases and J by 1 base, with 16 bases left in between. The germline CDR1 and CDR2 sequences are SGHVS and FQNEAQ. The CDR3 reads CASSLLPGLGTDTQYF. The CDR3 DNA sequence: TGTGCCAGCAGCCTGCTCCCGGGACTTGGCACAGATACGCAGTATTTT. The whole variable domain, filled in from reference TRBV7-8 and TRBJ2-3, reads GAGVSQSPRYKVAKRGQDVALRCDPISGHVSLFWYQQALGQGPEFLTYFQNEAQLDKSGLPSDRFFAERPEGSVSTLKIQRTQQEDSAVYLCASSLLPGLGTDTQYFGPGTRLTVL.

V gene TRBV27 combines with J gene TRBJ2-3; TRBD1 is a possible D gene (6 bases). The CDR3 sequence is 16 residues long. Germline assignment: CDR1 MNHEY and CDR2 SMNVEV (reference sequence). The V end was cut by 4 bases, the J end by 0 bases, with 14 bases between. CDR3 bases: TGTGCCAGCAGTTCTCGACAGGTCGGAAGCACAGATACGCAGTATTTT. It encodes CASSSRQVGSTDTQYF.